The 23 T cell receptor beta chains reported below all come from one sample, sequenced in a study of blood T cell repertoires in COVID-19. Assay: immunoSEQ multiplex PCR; the TCRdb copy retains only in-frame clones and omits some. The table includes around 140,000 clones, 80% to 90% detected once. The source material was peripheral blood. All receptors derive from a man aged 18 to 30 with COVID-19, enrolled during active disease.

This rearrangement joins TRBV19 to TRBJ2-1; a weak D match, TRBD2 (6 bases). Trimming pared 8 bases from V and 1 base from J, leaving 15 bases between. The CDR3 length is 15 residues. Germline V gene data show CDR1 as LNHDA and CDR2 as SQIVND (reference sequence). In nucleotides, the CDR3 is TGTGCCAGTGCCCAGGGACTCTCATCCTACAATGAGCAGTTCTTC. Translated, it gives CASAQGLSSYNEQFF.

To note about this clone: Germline and junction disagree at one end, which may indicate a read error. The chain has TRBV29-1 and TRBJ1-4; D gene ambiguous. Germline assignment: CDR1 SQVTM and CDR2 ANQGSEA. CDR3 size: 14 residues. The CDR3 is CSVTLSLGSEKLLF. The CDR3 DNA reads as TGCAGCGTAACCCTCAGTCTGGGCAGTGAAAAACTGCTTTTT.

Here the CDR3 reads CAISERRLADYNEQFF. CDR3 bases: TGTGCCATCAGTGAACGGCGCCTAGCGGACTACAATGAGCAGTTCTTC. The chain recombines TRBV10-3 with TRBJ2-1; 7 nucleotides align to TRBD2. This CDR3 has 16 amino acids. Per the germline V gene, CDR1 is ENHRY and CDR2 is SYGVKD. V lost 3 bases and J lost 3; bases outside the gene matches: 8.

The chain employs TRBV10-1 and TRBJ2-1, with D uncertain. Germline V lookup: CDR1 WNHNN, CDR2 SYGVQD (reference sequence). The length of the CDR3 is 15 residues. V dropped 0 bases and J dropped 5 bases, with 11 bases sitting between them. The CDR3 sequence: CASSESAALDNEQFF. The CDR3 nucleotides are TGCGCCAGCAGTGAGTCCGCGGCTCTCGACAATGAGCAGTTCTTC.

The rearrangement links TRBV11-1 to TRBJ1-2; 7 nucleotides align to TRBD1. With 3 bases clipped from V and 4 bases from J, the junction kept 2 bases outside the gene matches. This CDR3 region has 13 residues. Germline V gene sequence: CDR1 SGHAT, CDR2 FQDESV (reference sequence). CDR3 sequence reads: CASSFRDSYGYTF. DNA of the CDR3: TGTGCCAGCAGCTTCCGGGACAGCTATGGCTACACCTTC. Filled out from reference TRBV11-1 and TRBJ1-2, the complete variable domain reads EAEVAQSPRYKITEKSQAVAFWCDPISGHATLYWYRQILGQGPELLVQFQDESVVDDSQLPKDRFSAERLKGVDSTLKIQPAELGDSAMYLCASSFRDSYGYTFGSGTRLTVV.

The gene calls are TRBV19 and TRBJ2-1; the match to TRBD2 covers 8 bases. Losses at the gene ends were 4 bases for V and 15 bases for J; bases not matched to a gene: 17. The CDR3 has 15 residues. Germline V gene data show CDR1 as LNHDA and CDR2 as SQIVND (reference sequence). CDR3 DNA sequence: TGTGCCAGTAGTACAAACCGGGCGCTAGCGGGTCTTTTGTTCTTC. Its translation: CASSTNRALAGLLFF.

The rearrangement links TRBV19 to TRBJ1-5; D is ambiguous. The CDR3 has 14 residues. Germline V gene sequence: CDR1 LNHDA, CDR2 SQIVND (reference sequence). Trimming pared 7 bases from V and 0 bases from J, leaving 10 bases between. CDR3 sequence reads: CASNHLYSNQPQHF. Here the CDR3 DNA reads TGTGCCAGTAACCACCTATATAGCAATCAGCCCCAGCATTTT. The full variable domain, completed using reference TRBV19 and TRBJ1-5, is DGGITQSPKYLFRKEGQNVTLSCEQNLNHDAMYWYRQDPGQGLRLIYYSQIVNDFQKGDIAEGYSVSREKKESFPLTVTSAQKNPTAFYLCASNHLYSNQPQHFGDGTRLSIL.

This chain joins TRBV5-6 and TRBJ2-1, with TRBD1 matching 10 bases. After removal of 5 bases from V and 6 bases from J, the junction contained 11 bases not matched to a gene. Germline values: CDR1 SGHDT, CDR2 YYEEEE. CDR3 length: 16 amino acids. CDR3 in amino acids: CASSRLDRGGRNEQFF. The CDR3 coding sequence is TGTGCCAGCAGTAGATTGGACAGGGGGGGACGCAATGAGCAGTTCTTC.

This chain links TRBV5-4 with TRBJ2-3; D ambiguous. Between the trimmed V and J ends, which lost 0 bases and 1 base, there was a span of 9 bases. CDR3 length: 15 residues. CDR1 is SGHNT, CDR2 YYREEE, per germline (reference sequence). The CDR3 bases are TGTGCCAGCAGCTTGGGGGCAGGCCGCACAGATACGCAGTATTTT. Its translation is CASSLGAGRTDTQYF.

This clone was picked up one time. The chain combines TRBV28 with TRBJ2-3; a possible D gene is TRBD2 (6 bases). The V gene lost 1 base and the J gene lost 2 bases, with 10 bases spanning the gap. The CDR3 sequence is 15 residues long. Looked up from germline, CDR1 is MDHEN and CDR2 is SYDVKM. The CDR3 is CASSLLLAFTDTQYF. As DNA, the CDR3 is TGTGCCAGCAGTTTATTACTAGCTTTCACAGATACGCAGTATTTT. Full variable domain (remainder filled in from reference TRBV28 and TRBJ2-3): DVKVTQSSRYLVKRTGEKVFLECVQDMDHENMFWYRQDPGLGLRLIYFSYDVKMKEKGDIPEGYSVSREKKERFSLILESASTNQTSMYLCASSLLLAFTDTQYFGPGTRLTVL.

V and J are TRBV9 and TRBJ2-3; tentatively, D is TRBD2 (5 bases). Germline CDR1 and CDR2: SGDLS and YYNGEE. CDR3 length: 14 amino acids. V was trimmed by 2 bases and J by 7 bases, leaving 14 bases between them. CDR3 residues: CASSVATLDNTQYF. CDR3 nucleotide sequence: TGTGCCAGCAGCGTGGCAACACTAGACAATACGCAGTATTTT.

CDR3 region: CAWSRKTGSGNTIYF. CDR3 DNA: TGTGCCTGGAGCCGCAAAACAGGGTCTGGAAACACCATATATTTT. V gene TRBV30 combines with J gene TRBJ1-3; TRBD1 is a possible D gene (6 bases). The V gene lost 3 bases and the J gene lost 1 base, with 13 bases spanning the gap. The CDR3 is 15 residues long. Germline lookup yields CDR1 GTSNPN and CDR2 SVGIG (reference sequence).

Turning to this clone: The germline gene is not matched at one end of the junction; a read error may be the cause. The J gene is TRBJ1-4, the V gene TRBV9; 9 bases fit TRBD1. CDR1 and CDR2 (germline): SGDLS, YYNGEE. The CDR3 spans 17 residues. This CDR3 is CASSTGTGIATNEKLLF. Here the CDR3 DNA reads TGTGCCAGCAGCACCGGGACAGGGATCGCAACTAATGAAAAACTGCTTTTT.

The chain uses TRBV9 and TRBJ2-3; 8 bases are shared with TRBD2. This CDR3 is 16 amino acids long. V was pared by 4 bases and J by 0 bases, with 7 bases of the junction left unmatched. Germline CDR1 is SGDLS and CDR2 is YYNGEE. CDR3 bases: TGTGCCAGCAGCTCAGGGGCTAGCGGGAGCACAGATACGCAGTATTTT. Translating gives CASSSGASGSTDTQYF.

The chain joins TRBV21-1 to TRBJ2-2; the table calls TRBD2, which could not be checked here. TRBV21-1 is designated a pseudogene. CDR3 size: 17 residues. CDR3 loop: CASTKALAGVQTGELFF. As DNA, the CDR3 is TGTGCCAGCACCAAGGCTTTGGCGGGAGTCCAGACCGGGGAGCTGTTTTTT.

The chain carries TRBV10-3 and TRBJ2-7; a possible D gene is TRBD2 (6 bases). V was trimmed by 10 bases and J by 1 base, leaving 11 bases between them. The CDR3 loop spans 12 amino acids. CDR1 and CDR2 from the germline V gene are ENHRY and SYGVKD. CDR3: CATLGGSYEQYF. The DNA for the CDR3 is TGTGCCACCCTTGGGGGGTCCTACGAGCAGTACTTC.

V and J are TRBV24-1 and TRBJ2-5; TRBD1 agrees at 9 bases. Germline V gene sequence: CDR1 KGHDR, CDR2 SFDVKD. CDR3 length: 16 residues. The V gene end was trimmed by 3 bases and the J gene end by 5 bases; junction bases not matched to a gene: 9. The CDR3 nucleotides are TGTGCCACCAGTGATAAACAGGGGGCTAGATGGGAGACCCAGTACTTC. Residues: CATSDKQGARWETQYF.

The chain joins TRBV7-3 to TRBJ2-1; TRBD2 matches 9 bases. CDR1 and CDR2 (germline): SGHTA, FQGTGA. V lost 5 bases and J lost 7; bases outside the gene matches: 9. The CDR3 sequence is 15 residues long. CDR3 region: CASSPSGTSLNEQFF. The DNA of the CDR3 is TGTGCCAGCAGCCCCAGTGGGACTAGCTTAAATGAGCAGTTCTTC.

This chain uses TRBV7-3 with TRBJ2-7, with 10 bases identical to TRBD1. Trimming took 4 bases from V and 6 from J; bases not matched to a gene: 6. CDR1 is SGHTA and CDR2 is FQGTGA in the germline V gene. The CDR3 is 14 amino acids. In DNA, the CDR3 is TGTGCCAGCAGCTCTGGGACAGGGGCCCTCGAGCAGTACTTC. Translated, it gives CASSSGTGALEQYF.

This chain joins TRBV6-2 or TRBV6-3 and TRBJ2-2, with 8 bases lining up with TRBD2. The germline V gene encodes CDR1 MNHEY and CDR2 SVGEGT. CDR3 length equals 15 residues. With 6 bases clipped from V and 5 bases from J, the junction kept 8 bases outside the gene matches. This chain's CDR3 is CASSPTSGGTGELFF. CDR3 bases: TGTGCCAGCAGCCCCACTAGCGGTGGGACCGGGGAGCTGTTTTTT.

This chain links TRBV9 with TRBJ2-7, with 10 bases aligning to TRBD1. The V gene end was trimmed by 0 bases and the J gene end by 6 bases; junction bases not matched to a gene: 6. The CDR3 sequence is 15 residues long. The V gene's germline CDR1 is SGDLS and CDR2 YYNGEE. CDR3 sequence: CASSVAPGQGSEQYF. In DNA form, the CDR3 reads TGTGCCAGCAGCGTAGCCCCGGGACAGGGGAGCGAGCAGTACTTC.

With respect to this clone: At one end, the junction sequence differs from germline, possibly due to a read error. The chain employs TRBV6-6 and TRBJ1-4; TRBD1 matches at 12 bases. The CDR3 runs to 15 residues. CDR1 is MNHNY, CDR2 SVGAGI, per germline (reference sequence). CDR3 in DNA: TGTGCCAGCAGTTACGGGGACAGGGGGCGTGAAAAACTGCTTTTT. Translating gives CASSYGDRGREKLLF.

V usage is TRBV6-2 or TRBV6-3 and J usage is TRBJ2-1; perhaps TRBD2 as D (5 bases). Trimming took off 2 bases at V and 3 bases at J, with 11 bases between the two ends. The CDR3 is 15 residues long. Germline loops: CDR1 MNHEY, CDR2 SVGEGT. The CDR3, as DNA: TGTGCCAGCAGTTACGTGGGAGACCTCTACAATGAGCAGTTCTTC. Protein: CASSYVGDLYNEQFF.